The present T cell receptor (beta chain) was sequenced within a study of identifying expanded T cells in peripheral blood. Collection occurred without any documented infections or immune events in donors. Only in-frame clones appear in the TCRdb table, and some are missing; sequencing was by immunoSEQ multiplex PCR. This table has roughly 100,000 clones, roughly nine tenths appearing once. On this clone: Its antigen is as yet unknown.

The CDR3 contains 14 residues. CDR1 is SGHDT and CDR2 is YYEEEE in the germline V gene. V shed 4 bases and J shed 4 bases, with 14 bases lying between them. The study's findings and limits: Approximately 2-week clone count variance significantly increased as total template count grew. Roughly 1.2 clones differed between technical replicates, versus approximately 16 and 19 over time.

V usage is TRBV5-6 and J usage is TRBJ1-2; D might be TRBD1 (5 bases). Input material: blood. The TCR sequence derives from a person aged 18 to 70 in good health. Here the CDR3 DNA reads TGTGCCAGCAGCGGGGACGGGGGATTCTATGGCTACACCTTC. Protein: CASSGDGGFYGYTF.